This entry lists 6 T cell receptor beta chains sequenced from one sample in a study of blood T cells in healthy people across ages. Primed by a sample-barcoded 5' primer and a J-beta primer mix, a second PCR proceeded for about 6 to 11 cycles. In TCRdb, the 5' RACE reads were re-called with MiXCR into one record per CDR3 protein. The data hold about 930,000 distinct CDR3 sequences, with about 27% observed a single time. This sample also appeared in a second study, on T cells of mothers and their children.

Material for sequencing was blood. These receptors came from a woman in her thirties or forties in good health.

This clonotype turned up a few times. The V call is TRBV12-3 or TRBV12-4, the J call TRBJ2-3, with 7 positions matching TRBD1. Trimming took 9 bases from V and 6 from J; bases not matched to a gene: 12. This CDR3 comprises 14 residues. The CDR3 spells CASSRRQGGDTQYF. In DNA form, the CDR3 reads TGTGCCAGTAGTCGGAGACAGGGTGGTGATACGCAGTATTTT.

This clonotype was detected many times. The chain joins TRBV29-1 to TRBJ2-1; 7 nucleotides match TRBD1. With 8 bases clipped from V and 2 bases from J, the junction kept 3 bases outside the gene matches. This CDR3 comprises 12 residues. CDR1 is SQVTM, CDR2 ANQGSEA, per germline. The CDR3 loop is CSTGVPYNEQFF. The CDR3 nucleotides are TGCAGCACAGGGGTACCCTACAATGAGCAGTTCTTC.

The chain employs TRBV29-1 and TRBJ2-5; 7 positions match TRBD2. After removal of 6 bases from V and 2 bases from J, the junction contained 0 bases not matched to a gene. CDR3 length: 11 amino acids. Germline V gene lookup returns CDR1 SQVTM and CDR2 ANQGSEA. DNA for the CDR3: TGCAGCGTAGCGGGACAAGAGACCCAGTACTTC. Translating it yields CSVAGQETQYF.

Many counts were recorded for this clonotype. The J gene is TRBJ2-7, the V gene TRBV29-1, with D uncertain. The CDR3 spans 12 residues. Germline loops: CDR1 SQVTM, CDR2 ANQGSEA. Trimming took off 5 bases at V and 4 bases at J, with 12 bases between the two ends. The CDR3 is CSVSSATYEQYF. The DNA of the CDR3 is TGCAGCGTTAGCTCAGCAACGTACGAGCAGTACTTC.

The chain is built from TRBV28 and TRBJ2-7; 9 bases are shared with TRBD1. Germline values: CDR1 MDHEN, CDR2 SYDVKM. The ends lost 8 bases at V and 6 bases at J; junction bases unmatched: 11. The CDR3 length is 14 residues. The CDR3 here is CASRSGTGLREQYF. The CDR3 DNA reads TGTGCCAGCCGCTCCGGGACAGGGTTACGCGAGCAGTACTTC.

The genes are TRBV18 and TRBJ1-1, with 8 positions matching TRBD1. The V gene end was trimmed by 2 bases and the J gene end by 8 bases; junction bases not matched to a gene: 4. The germline V gene encodes CDR1 KGHSH and CDR2 LQKENI. The CDR3 spans 13 residues. CDR3 in DNA: TGTGCCAGCTCACCAGACAGGGGCTTGGAAGCTTTCTTT. This gives the protein CASSPDRGLEAFF.